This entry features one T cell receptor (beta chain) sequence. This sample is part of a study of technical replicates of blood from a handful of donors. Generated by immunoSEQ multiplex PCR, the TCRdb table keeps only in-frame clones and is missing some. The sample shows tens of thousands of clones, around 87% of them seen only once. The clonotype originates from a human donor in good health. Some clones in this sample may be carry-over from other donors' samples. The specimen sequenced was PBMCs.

CDR3 coding DNA: TGTGCCAGCAGCCAAGGACAGGGAAGTCAAGAGACCCAGTACTTC. Translating it yields CASSQGQGSQETQYF. The V call is TRBV4-2, the J call TRBJ2-5; 7 bases are a match to TRBD1. The CDR3 extends over 15 amino acids. Germline CDR1 LGHNA, CDR2 YNFKEQ. V lost 1 base, J lost 2 bases, and 4 bases stayed unmatched.